These 15 T cell receptor beta chains were all obtained from the same sample, sequenced in a study of shared clonotypes between healthy human individuals. Measured with immunoSEQ multiplex PCR; TCRdb has only the in-frame clones, and not every one. The sample lists roughly 450,000 clones, more than 65% occurring once. The sample comprised PBMCs. Receptors were obtained from a woman aged 40-49 years in good health. Some clones in this sample may be carry-over from other donors' samples.

The gene calls are TRBV7-8 and TRBJ2-4; 8 positions agree with TRBD1. This CDR3 contains 14 residues. Per germline, CDR1 SGHVS and CDR2 FQNEAQ. Trimming removed 5 bases from V and 5 bases from J; junction bases left unmatched: 5. CDR3 nucleotide sequence: TGTGCCAGCAGCCCCTCGACAGGGGAAAACATTCAGTACTTC. This codes for CASSPSTGENIQYF.

This chain uses TRBV28 with TRBJ2-1; the match to TRBD2 covers 8 bases. This CDR3 spans 17 amino acids. V lost 7 bases, J lost 0 bases, and 11 bases stayed unmatched. Germline CDR1 and CDR2: MDHEN and SYDVKM. In DNA, the CDR3 is TGTGCCAGCAACGTACTTAGCGGGGCCAGCTCCTACAATGAGCAGTTCTTC. As protein: CASNVLSGASSYNEQFF.

The chain combines TRBV6-4 with TRBJ1-2; 7 bases are shared with TRBD1. The CDR3 is 14 residues long. V lost 5 bases and J lost 13; bases outside the gene matches: 16. CDR1 MRHNA and CDR2 SNTAGT come from the germline V gene. The CDR3 nucleotides are TGTGCCAGCAGTTACGGCGGGGACAGAAATCACCGCACCTTC. Translated: CASSYGGDRNHRTF.

This clone was seen a few times. V gene TRBV2 combines with J gene TRBJ1-1; tentatively, D is TRBD1 (6 bases). The CDR3 has 15 residues. The germline gives CDR1 SNHLY, CDR2 FYNNEI. The ends were cut back, 6 bases at V and 1 base at J, with 15 bases in the middle. The CDR3 protein is CASRGATTRNTEAFF. In DNA form, the CDR3 reads TGTGCCAGCAGGGGGGCTACGACGAGGAACACTGAAGCTTTCTTT.

This clone appeared a few times. The V gene is TRBV6-5, the J gene TRBJ2-5, with D possibly matching TRBD1 (5 bases). V lost 6 bases to trimming and J lost 5 bases, with 13 bases between them. The CDR3 runs to 13 residues. Germline V CDR1 and CDR2: MNHEY, SVGAGI. The CDR3, as DNA: TGTGCCAGCAGCCTAGGGGATTTGGAGACCCAGTACTTC. Protein product: CASSLGDLETQYF.

The chain has TRBV10-3 and TRBJ1-4; D call uncertain. This CDR3 is built from 12 residues. CDR1 is ENHRY, CDR2 SYGVKD, per germline. Deletions cut 7 bases from V and 7 bases from J, with 10 bases between. The CDR3 DNA reads TGTGCCATCAAGGGAGTTGGTGAAAAACTGTTTTTT. Its translation is CAIKGVGEKLFF.

The rearrangement links TRBV18 to TRBJ2-7; 8 nucleotides line up with TRBD1. Germline V CDR1 and CDR2: KGHSH, LQKENI. CDR3 length: 14 residues. V lost 3 bases to trimming and J lost 6 bases; unmatched junction nucleotides: 7. The CDR3 protein is CASSPRTGQGEQYF. CDR3 nucleotides: TGTGCCAGCTCACCGCGGACAGGACAGGGCGAGCAGTACTTC.

The rearrangement uses TRBV5-4 and TRBJ2-1, with 12 nucleotides matching TRBD2. Trimming cost V 0 bases and J 2 bases; bases outside gene matches: 6. The CDR3 is made up of 18 amino acids. CDR1 is SGHNT, CDR2 YYREEE, per germline (reference sequence). The CDR3 bases are TGTGCCAGCAGCTTGGATGGTTGGACTAGCGGGACCTACAATGAGCAGTTCTTC. Translating it yields CASSLDGWTSGTYNEQFF. Complete variable domain (other parts from reference TRBV5-4 and TRBJ2-1): ETGVTQSPTHLIKTRGQQVTLRCSSQSGHNTVSWYQQALGQGPQFIFQYYREEENGRGNFPPRFSGLQFPNYSSELNVNALELDDSALYLCASSLDGWTSGTYNEQFFGPGTRLTVL.

The chain has TRBV7-9 and TRBJ2-7; TRBD2 agrees at 10 bases. CDR3 length: 15 residues. The junction had 3 bases not matched to a gene; V was cut back by 2 bases and J by 2 bases. Germline CDR1 and CDR2: SEHNR and FQNEAQ (reference sequence). The CDR3 nucleotides are TGTGCCAGCAGCTTACTAGCGGGAGTGGCCTACGAGCAGTACTTC. Translating it yields CASSLLAGVAYEQYF.

The CDR3 loop is CASSLPGLAGITFSTDTQYF. Here the CDR3 DNA reads TGTGCCAGCAGTCTCCCGGGACTAGCGGGAATTACCTTTAGCACAGATACGCAGTATTTT. The chain employs TRBV28 and TRBJ2-3; 13 bases map to TRBD2. Trimming took 5 bases from V and 0 from J; bases not matched to a gene: 14. The germline V gene has CDR1 MDHEN and CDR2 SYDVKM. The CDR3 consists of 20 residues.

V and J are TRBV2 and TRBJ1-5; D is perhaps TRBD1 (6 bases). V dropped 4 bases and J dropped 5 bases, with 12 bases sitting between them. Per the germline V gene, CDR1 is SNHLY and CDR2 is FYNNEI. This CDR3 region has 14 residues. CDR3 in amino acids: CASSVRQDYQPQHF. As DNA, the CDR3 is TGTGCCAGCAGTGTTCGACAGGATTATCAGCCCCAGCATTTT.

V usage is TRBV11-2 and J usage is TRBJ1-4; 7 nucleotides line up with TRBD1. Germline V gives CDR1 SGHAT, CDR2 FQNNGV. Trimming cost V 4 bases and J 2 bases; bases outside gene matches: 1. This CDR3 contains 14 residues. CDR3 residues: CASSSGGTNEKLFF. The CDR3 DNA follows: TGTGCCAGCAGCTCAGGGGGGACTAATGAAAAACTGTTTTTT. Looking up the rest from reference TRBV11-2 and TRBJ1-4 gives the full variable domain: EAGVAQSPRYKIIEKRQSVAFWCNPISGHATLYWYQQILGQGPKLLIQFQNNGVVDDSQLPKDRFSAERLKGVDSTLKIQPAKLEDSAVYLCASSSGGTNEKLFFGSGTQLSVL.

This clone was counted a single time. The rearrangement uses TRBV7-2 and TRBJ2-1; D remains ambiguous. The CDR3 totals 13 residues. V dropped 5 bases and J dropped 11 bases, with 16 bases sitting between them. Germline V gene data show CDR1 as SGHTA and CDR2 as FQGNSA. CDR3 in DNA: TGTGCCAGCAGCCCCCGTCGCCTCGGTCAGCAGTTCTTC. Translating it yields CASSPRRLGQQFF.

The chain has TRBV21-1 and TRBJ2-7. TRBV21-1 is a pseudogene segment. The CDR3 has 17 amino acids. CDR3 sequence reads: CASSKNRGGGPPREQYF. For the CDR3, the DNA is TGTGCCAGCAGCAAAAATAGGGGAGGGGGCCCGCCGCGCGAGCAGTACTTC.

V is TRBV7-9 and J is TRBJ1-1, with D unresolved. Germline lookup yields CDR1 SEHNR and CDR2 FQNEAQ (reference sequence). V was shortened by 1 base and J by 0 bases, with 15 bases between the two germline ends. CDR3 length: 17 amino acids. The DNA for the CDR3 is TGTGCCAGCAGCTTAGAAGGCGGCGGCAGCTTGAACACTGAAGCTTTCTTT. Encoded protein: CASSLEGGGSLNTEAFF. Combining the CDR3 with reference TRBV7-9 and TRBJ1-1 gives the whole variable domain DTGVSQNPRHKITKRGQNVTFRCDPISEHNRLYWYRQTLGQGPEFLTYFQNEAQLEKSRLLSDRFSAERPKGSFSTLEIQRTEQGDSAMYLCASSLEGGGSLNTEAFFGQGTRLTVV.